This T cell receptor beta chain emerged from a study of T-cell memory formation after mild COVID-19. Study information: TCR clustering was largely donor specific. Findings of the study overall: Day 15 to 85 contracting clones showed balanced CD4/CD8; day 15 to 37 expanders favored CD4+.

This clonotype was detected ten times or more. Its antigen is unknown. TCRdb analysed the 5' RACE reads with MiXCR anew, one entry per CDR3 protein. This table has almost 45,000 distinct CDR3 sequences, roughly 7.2% appearing once. The CDR3 is 15 amino acids. Germline V gene sequence: CDR1 SEHNR, CDR2 FQNEAQ (reference sequence). V was clipped by 6 bases and J by 4 bases; unmatched bases: 10. The rearrangement links TRBV7-9 to TRBJ1-1; 8 bases match TRBD1. The receptor comes from an adult who had mild COVID-19 (a few samples of this study predate the infection). Cell type and time point are not known. The sample was PBMCs or a T cell subset sorted from them (not recorded which). The CDR3 sequence: CASSPNGQGSTEAFF. CDR3 coding DNA: TGTGCCAGCAGTCCCAACGGACAGGGAAGCACTGAAGCTTTCTTT. Using reference TRBV7-9 and TRBJ1-1 for the parts outside the CDR3, the full variable domain is DTGVSQNPRHKITKRGQNVTFRCDPISEHNRLYWYRQTLGQGPEFLTYFQNEAQLEKSRLLSDRFSAERPKGSFSTLEIQRTEQGDSAMYLCASSPNGQGSTEAFFGQGTRLTVV.